This is a list of T cell receptor beta chains from one sample in a study of cytomegalovirus exposure and HLA in healthy donors. Repertoires were generated with immunoSEQ multiplex PCR, while TCRdb's copy carries only in-frame clones and drops some. The table has some 180,000 clones, 76% seen once; the top ten hold 1.5% to 2%. Sequenced: PBMCs. The receptors were sampled from a man younger than 35 in good health and CMV-seronegative. CDR3s leave out the opening cysteine and the closing phenylalanine or tryptophan. Each record gives: J gene, V gene, CDR3 protein.

j_call: TRBJ1-1
v_call: TRBV30
cdr3_aa: AWSVGTGRNTEAF

j_call: TRBJ2-5
v_call: TRBV5-6
cdr3_aa: ASSLDRGETQY

j_call: TRBJ1-3
v_call: TRBV7-8
cdr3_aa: ASSLVFGLSSGNTIY

j_call: TRBJ1-5
v_call: TRBV6-1
cdr3_aa: ASSGNYQPQH

j_call: TRBJ1-3
v_call: TRBV5-4
cdr3_aa: ASSQPGQAFGNTIY

j_call: TRBJ2-1
v_call: TRBV29-1
cdr3_aa: SVGGSATRYNEQF

j_call: TRBJ2-7
v_call: TRBV25-1
cdr3_aa: ASSGGQPGNEQY

j_call: TRBJ2-7
v_call: TRBV4-1
cdr3_aa: ASSQVVTGLRDEQY

j_call: TRBJ1-4
v_call: TRBV5-1
cdr3_aa: ASSVGTGGQEKLF

j_call: TRBJ2-7
v_call: TRBV7-9
cdr3_aa: ASSSPPGGNYEQY

j_call: TRBJ2-5
v_call: TRBV19
cdr3_aa: ASSEPGLAGGGQETQY

j_call: TRBJ2-6
v_call: TRBV23-1
cdr3_aa: ASSQSPAGESSGANVLT

j_call: TRBJ1-2
v_call: TRBV27
cdr3_aa: ASSIHGGQGVGGYT

j_call: TRBJ2-7
v_call: TRBV5-1
cdr3_aa: ASSSGAGGDEQY

j_call: TRBJ1-5
v_call: TRBV7-2
cdr3_aa: ASSFSDSIQPQH

j_call: TRBJ2-5
v_call: TRBV14
cdr3_aa: ASSLPQDGPRGETQY

j_call: TRBJ2-4
v_call: TRBV7-9
cdr3_aa: ASSRSGGGGTTNIQY

j_call: TRBJ2-1
v_call: TRBV19
cdr3_aa: ASSIGGWRVDEQF

j_call: TRBJ1-1
v_call: TRBV5-1
cdr3_aa: ASTPDRGGAEAF

j_call: TRBJ2-1
v_call: TRBV15
cdr3_aa: ATSRGGPRGKNEQF

j_call: TRBJ2-7
v_call: TRBV28
cdr3_aa: ASSPGQGQIYYEQY

j_call: TRBJ2-5
v_call: TRBV6-1
cdr3_aa: ASMTSMRRGETQY

j_call: TRBJ2-6
v_call: TRBV6-5
cdr3_aa: ASRLSGANVLT

j_call: TRBJ2-2
v_call: TRBV29-1
cdr3_aa: SGTRGTNTGELF

j_call: TRBJ2-1
v_call: TRBV5-1
cdr3_aa: ASSLVNTGGGEQF

j_call: TRBJ1-5
v_call: TRBV5-6
cdr3_aa: ASAREGGNQPQH

j_call: TRBJ1-5
v_call: TRBV7-6
cdr3_aa: ASSLDGWGRGSNQPQH

j_call: TRBJ1-6
v_call: TRBV5-1
cdr3_aa: ASSPELNSPLH

j_call: TRBJ2-7
v_call: TRBV7-6
cdr3_aa: ASSLGGTSYEQY

j_call: TRBJ2-7
v_call: TRBV4-2
cdr3_aa: ASSQVGRREPYEQY

j_call: TRBJ2-7
v_call: TRBV9
cdr3_aa: ASSVGEASYEQY

j_call: TRBJ1-3
v_call: TRBV28
cdr3_aa: ASSPFPDQGAGGNTIY

j_call: TRBJ2-7
v_call: TRBV5-6
cdr3_aa: ASSLIAGQSSYEQY

j_call: TRBJ2-3
v_call: TRBV5-1
cdr3_aa: ASSSGLAGGVASTDTQY

j_call: TRBJ1-1
v_call: TRBV27
cdr3_aa: ASSFLDRNTEAF

j_call: TRBJ1-6
v_call: TRBV4-1
cdr3_aa: ASSLEGDYNSPLH

j_call: TRBJ2-7
v_call: TRBV2
cdr3_aa: ASSEGPLGYEQY